This T cell receptor (beta chain) was obtained from a study of blood T cell repertoires in COVID-19. In the authors' workflow: Amplification of reference gene primers provided the estimated nucleated cell counts. TCRdb's table, derived via immunoSEQ multiplex PCR, lists solely in-frame clones and lacks some. That table supplies the V and J calls and clone size; D and trimming were determined from the DNA. The table includes 95,000 to 150,000 clones, 80% detected once. The sample holds one count of this clone. The clonotype originates from a man aged 55 to 70 with active or convalescent COVID-19. Input material: peripheral blood.

As DNA, the CDR3 is TGTGCCAGCTCACCGCGGGGGGCTAGCGAGTCCTACGAGCAGTACTTC. Its protein is CASSPRGASESYEQYF. V is TRBV18 and J is TRBJ2-7; 8 positions agree with TRBD2. Germline CDR1 is KGHSH and CDR2 is LQKENI. CDR3 size: 16 residues. The J segment lost 1 base and the V segment lost 3 bases, leaving 8 bases of the junction unmatched.